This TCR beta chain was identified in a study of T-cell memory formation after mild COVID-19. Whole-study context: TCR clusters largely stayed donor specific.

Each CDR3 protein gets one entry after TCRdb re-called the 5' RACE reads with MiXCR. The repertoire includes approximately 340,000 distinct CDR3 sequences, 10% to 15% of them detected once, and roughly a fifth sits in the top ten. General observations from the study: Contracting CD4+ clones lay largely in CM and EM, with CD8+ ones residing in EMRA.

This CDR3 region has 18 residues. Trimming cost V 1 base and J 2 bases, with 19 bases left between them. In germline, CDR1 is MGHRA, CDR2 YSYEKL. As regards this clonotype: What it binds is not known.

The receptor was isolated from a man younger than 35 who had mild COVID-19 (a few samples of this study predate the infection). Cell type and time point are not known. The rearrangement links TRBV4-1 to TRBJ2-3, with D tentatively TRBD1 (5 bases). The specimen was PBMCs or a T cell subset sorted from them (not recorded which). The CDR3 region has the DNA TGCGCCAGCAGCCAAGCGTCCAGGGCAGCCTTTTTCACAGATACGCAGTATTTT. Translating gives CASSQASRAAFFTDTQYF.